This TCR beta chain was sequenced for a study of CD8 T cells in ankylosing spondylitis. Comment on this clonotype: Its antigen is currently unknown.

Study observations and caveats: A subset of motif variants has previously been described in the synovial fluid and blood of reactive arthritis. Apparently characteristic of ankylosing spondylitis blood was a TCR beta motif (about 8 highly homologous variants).

MiXCR, run by TCRdb on the 5' RACE reads, gives a single entry per CDR3 protein. This sample has 700,000 or so distinct CDR3 sequences, with roughly 19% found just once. Germline V gene lookup returns CDR1 SNHLY and CDR2 FYNNEI. V shed 6 bases, J shed 6 bases, and the junction held 3 bases outside the gene matches. CDR3 length: 12 amino acids. This TCR came from a male donor with ankylosing spondylitis. The chain recombines TRBV2 with TRBJ2-7; 9 nucleotides match TRBD2. Sequencing was performed on blood, either unsorted or a sorted T cell fraction (not recorded which). CDR3 region: CASRRLAVEQYF. CDR3 DNA: TGTGCCAGCAGGAGACTAGCGGTCGAGCAGTACTTC.